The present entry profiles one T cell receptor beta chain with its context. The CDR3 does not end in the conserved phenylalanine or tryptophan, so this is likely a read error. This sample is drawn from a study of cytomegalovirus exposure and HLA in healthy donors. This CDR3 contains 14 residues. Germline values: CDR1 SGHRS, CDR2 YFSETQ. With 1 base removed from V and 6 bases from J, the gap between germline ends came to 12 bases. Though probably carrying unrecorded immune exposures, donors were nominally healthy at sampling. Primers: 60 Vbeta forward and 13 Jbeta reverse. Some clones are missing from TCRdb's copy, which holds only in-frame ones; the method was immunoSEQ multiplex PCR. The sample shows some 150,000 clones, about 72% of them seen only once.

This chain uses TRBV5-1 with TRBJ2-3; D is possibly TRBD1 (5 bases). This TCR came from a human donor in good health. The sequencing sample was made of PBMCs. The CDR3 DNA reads TGCGCCAGCAGCTTGAGTCAGGGCCATGATACGCAGTATGTT. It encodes CASSLSQGHDTQYV.